Each of the 21 T cell receptor beta chains below was sequenced from the same sample in a study of T cells in Graves' hyperthyroidism and ophthalmopathy. From RNA transcripts, TCR beta CDR3 regions were amplified. The TCR CDR3 first-round RT-PCR relied on the HTBI primer set. A single record per CDR3 protein comes from TCRdb applying MiXCR to the multiplex PCR reads. Among 500,000 to 550,000 distinct CDR3 sequences listed, roughly 21% were seen once. Sequencing input: blood. Receptors were obtained from a man aged 35 to 55 with Graves' ophthalmopathy.

Ten or more counts support this clonotype. V and J are TRBV11-2 and TRBJ1-2; the match to TRBD1 covers 7 bases. Germline trimming cut 6 bases from V and 4 bases from J; bases unmatched to any gene: 8. There are 14 residues in the CDR3. The germline V gene has CDR1 SGHAT and CDR2 FQNNGV. CDR3 bases: TGTGCCAGCAGTCGACAGGGAGCTAGCTATGGCTACACCTTC. As protein: CASSRQGASYGYTF.

This clonotype has more than one count but fewer than ten. V is TRBV5-1 and J is TRBJ1-4; D gene ambiguous. Germline CDR1 and CDR2: SGHRS and YFSETQ. The CDR3 covers 14 residues. V dropped 5 bases and J dropped 6 bases, with 14 bases sitting between them. CDR3 sequence: CASSPGFGDEKLFF. CDR3 coding DNA: TGCGCCAGCAGTCCAGGATTCGGTGATGAAAAACTGTTTTTT.

The chain employs TRBV12-3 or TRBV12-4 and TRBJ2-7, with D perhaps matching TRBD1 or TRBD2 (5 bases each). CDR3 length: 13 residues. V lost 3 bases to trimming and J lost 4 bases, with 10 bases between them. The DNA for the CDR3 is TGTGCCAGCAGTTTTCGGGGCCAATACGAGCAGTACTTC. The encoded protein is CASSFRGQYEQYF.

The V call is TRBV9, the J call TRBJ2-3; D is unclear. The CDR3 runs to 12 residues. CDR1 and CDR2 (germline): SGDLS, YYNGEE. Trimming removed 0 bases from V and 5 bases from J, with 4 bases in between. The CDR3 protein is CASSVAEDTQYF. The CDR3 bases are TGTGCCAGCAGCGTAGCTGAAGATACGCAGTATTTT.

The rearrangement uses TRBV19 and TRBJ2-7, with TRBD1 identical over 9 bases. V lost 3 bases to trimming and J lost 2 bases; unmatched junction nucleotides: 5. This CDR3 spans 15 amino acids. Looked up from germline, CDR1 is LNHDA and CDR2 is SQIVND (reference sequence). CDR3 sequence: CASSISGQGTYEQYF. The CDR3 bases are TGTGCCAGTAGTATTTCTGGACAGGGGACCTACGAGCAGTACTTC.

This clonotype was counted at least ten times. The genes are TRBV30 and TRBJ2-1, with a possible D match to TRBD1 (8 bases). The V and J ends lost 0 bases and 4 bases respectively, with 13 bases between them. There are 15 residues in the CDR3. From germline, CDR1 is GTSNPN and CDR2 SVGIG (reference sequence). Here the CDR3 reads CAWSVQGGAYNEQFF. The CDR3 DNA reads TGTGCCTGGAGTGTACAGGGGGGGGCTTACAATGAGCAGTTCTTC.

The chain couples TRBV14 to TRBJ2-7; 11 bases map to TRBD2. The J segment lost 3 bases and the V segment lost 0 bases, leaving 10 bases of the junction unmatched. In germline, CDR1 is SGHDN, CDR2 FVKESK. This CDR3 is 18 amino acids long. For the CDR3, the DNA is TGTGCCAGCAGCCAAGATCGTAGTAGCGGGAGGGCCTTCTACGAGCAGTACTTC. This encodes CASSQDRSSGRAFYEQYF. The complete variable domain, with remaining parts taken from reference TRBV14 and TRBJ2-7, reads EAGVTQFPSHSVIEKGQTVTLRCDPISGHDNLYWYRRVMGKEIKFLLHFVKESKQDESGMPNNRFLAERTGGTYSTLKVQPAELEDSGVYFCASSQDRSSGRAFYEQYFGPGTRLTVT.

This clonotype turned up a few times. The V gene is TRBV3-1, the J gene TRBJ2-5; 11 nucleotides align to TRBD2. Germline V gene data show CDR1 as LGHDT and CDR2 as YNNKEL (reference sequence). V shed 1 base, J shed 5 bases, and the junction held 9 bases outside the gene matches. The CDR3 is 17 residues long. CDR3 in amino acids: CASSQGMIAGGDETQYF. The DNA of the CDR3 is TGTGCCAGCAGCCAAGGGATGATAGCGGGGGGGGATGAGACCCAGTACTTC.

The chain has TRBV3-1 and TRBJ2-7; tentative D call: TRBD1 (5 bases). Germline CDR1 LGHDT, CDR2 YNNKEL (reference sequence). The V end was cut by 2 bases, the J end by 2 bases, with 13 bases between. This CDR3 spans 15 amino acids. CDR3 region: CASSQQGFGAYEQYF. CDR3 in DNA: TGTGCCAGCAGCCAACAGGGTTTTGGGGCCTACGAGCAGTACTTC.

This chain uses TRBV27 with TRBJ1-1; D not certain. V was pared by 3 bases and J by 1 base, with 9 bases between. Looked up from germline, CDR1 is MNHEY and CDR2 is SMNVEV (reference sequence). This CDR3 is built from 14 residues. CDR3 amino acids: CASSFRPGNTEAFF. The DNA of the CDR3 is TGTGCCAGCAGTTTTCGGCCCGGGAACACTGAAGCTTTCTTT.

This clonotype was counted ten times or more. This chain connects TRBV2 to TRBJ1-1; 7 bases align to TRBD1. Germline CDR1 SNHLY, CDR2 FYNNEI. The J segment lost 1 base and the V segment lost 2 bases, leaving 7 bases of the junction unmatched. The CDR3 sequence is 16 residues long. The CDR3, as DNA: TGTGCCAGCAGTGAAAGGACAGGTGCTCCGAACACTGAAGCTTTCTTT. Translated: CASSERTGAPNTEAFF.

This clonotype was seen repeatedly, ten times or more. The chain is built from TRBV7-3 and TRBJ2-3, with D perhaps matching TRBD1 or TRBD2 (5 bases each). In germline, CDR1 is SGHTA, CDR2 FQGTGA. Trimming removed 4 bases from V and 5 bases from J, with 13 bases in between. The CDR3 length is 14 residues. The CDR3 DNA reads as TGTGCCAGCAGCTCCGGGGACCCACAAGATACGCAGTATTTT. It specifies CASSSGDPQDTQYF.

This clonotype was counted ten times or more. This chain connects TRBV7-2 to TRBJ2-7; TRBD1 might be the D (6 bases). Deletions cut 1 base from V and 9 bases from J, with 13 bases between. CDR1 and CDR2 (germline): SGHTA, FQGNSA. This CDR3 spans 13 amino acids. CDR3 nucleotide sequence: TGTGCCAGCAGCTTAGATTCAGTACAGGGGCAGTACTTC. It specifies CASSLDSVQGQYF.

This clonotype was counted at least ten times. The CDR3 here is CASSPGQLNTDTQYF. DNA of the CDR3: TGTGCCAGCAGCCCGGGACAGCTGAACACAGATACGCAGTATTTT. V is TRBV5-5 and J is TRBJ2-3, with 7 nucleotides matching TRBD1. Trimming took 4 bases from V and 2 from J; bases not matched to a gene: 7. The germline CDR1 and CDR2 sequences are SGHKS and YYEKEE (reference sequence). The CDR3 extends over 15 amino acids.

Here the CDR3 reads CASSEDYTDTQYF. Written as DNA, the CDR3 is TGTGCCAGCAGTGAAGACTACACAGATACGCAGTATTTT. The gene calls are TRBV2 and TRBJ2-3, with D unresolved. Per the germline V gene, CDR1 is SNHLY and CDR2 is FYNNEI. The CDR3 sequence is 13 residues long. With 1 base removed from V and 2 bases from J, the gap between germline ends came to 4 bases.

Remarks on this clonotype: Compared with germline, one end of the junction differs, possibly owing to a read error. This sequence joins TRBV2 and TRBJ1-1; tentatively, D is TRBD1 (6 bases). This CDR3 is 14 amino acids long. Germline CDR1 SNHLY, CDR2 FYNNEI. CDR3 DNA sequence: TGTGTCAGCAGTCAAGGGGGGGGGGACACTGAAGCTTTCTTT. The encoded protein is CVSSQGGGDTEAFF.

The chain links TRBV27 to TRBJ2-7; D is undetermined. V lost 5 bases and J lost 0, with 11 bases in between. Germline V gene data show CDR1 as MNHEY and CDR2 as SMNVEV (reference sequence). There are 14 residues in the CDR3. The CDR3 region has the DNA TGTGCCAGCAGTCCCATTCGGAGCTCCTACGAGCAGTACTTC. Its protein is CASSPIRSSYEQYF.

The rearrangement joins TRBV24-1 to TRBJ2-1; D is unresolved. Trimming shortened V by 6 bases and J by 10 bases, and 9 bases separated the two germline ends. Germline values: CDR1 KGHDR, CDR2 SFDVKD. The CDR3 contains 11 residues. The CDR3 DNA reads as TGTGCCACCAGTCGGTTCGGGGAGCAGTTCTTC. Protein sequence: CATSRFGEQFF.

The chain couples TRBV14 to TRBJ2-6; possibly TRBD2 for D (6 bases). This CDR3 contains 14 residues. With 4 bases removed from V and 4 bases from J, the gap between germline ends came to 8 bases. Germline V gene lookup returns CDR1 SGHDN and CDR2 FVKESK. CDR3 in amino acids: CASSPGDGANVLTF. The CDR3 DNA follows: TGTGCCAGCAGCCCGGGAGACGGGGCCAACGTCCTGACTTTC.

This clonotype was detected many times. The chain couples TRBV3-1 to TRBJ2-7, with D perhaps matching TRBD1 or TRBD2 (7 bases each). V was pared by 7 bases and J by 3 bases, with 13 bases between. The CDR3 covers 13 residues. Per germline, CDR1 LGHDT and CDR2 YNNKEL (reference sequence). CDR3 sequence (DNA): TGTGCCAGCACCCCAGGGGGGGTCTACGAGCAGTACTTC. The encoded protein is CASTPGGVYEQYF.

This clonotype was seen ten or more times. This rearrangement joins TRBV6-2 or TRBV6-3 to TRBJ1-5; 8 bases are a match to TRBD1. Germline V gives CDR1 MNHEY, CDR2 SVGEGT. The CDR3 extends over 15 amino acids. The V gene end was trimmed by 6 bases and the J gene end by 6 bases; junction bases not matched to a gene: 10. In DNA, the CDR3 is TGTGCCAGCAGCTTGGACAGGGTCGGCAGTCAGCCCCAGCATTTT. Translating it yields CASSLDRVGSQPQHF.